The 30 T cell receptor beta chains reported below all come from one sample, sequenced in a study of blood T cell repertoires in COVID-19 (dated by TCRdb to about 2020). The library was built by means of the immunoSEQ multiplex PCR assay. The table was pulled from immuneACCESS by TCRdb, which kept in-frame rearrangements only. Such tables lose some clones; where checked, under half of the loss comes from unresolved V genes, and the rest has no known cause. The sample table holds roughly 150,000 clones, of which 75% to 90% were seen once. Roughly 11% of the sample lies in the top ten. The sample taken for sequencing was peripheral blood. These TCRs come from a woman of 80 years or more with acute or convalescent COVID-19.

The chain joins TRBV5-1 to TRBJ2-5; TRBD1 aligns across 11 bases. With V trimmed by 1 base and J by 4 bases, 6 bases remained unmatched. This CDR3 region has 16 residues. Germline-derived CDR1 and CDR2 are SGHRS and YFSETQ. The CDR3, as DNA: TGCGCCAGCAGCTTGCGGGGGACAGGGGGGATAGAGACCCAGTACTTC. It encodes CASSLRGTGGIETQYF. Variable domain in full (rest from reference TRBV5-1 and TRBJ2-5): KAGVTQTPRYLIKTRGQQVTLSCSPISGHRSVSWYQQTPGQGLQFLFEYFSETQRNKGNFPGRFSGRQFSNSRSEMNVSTLELGDSALYLCASSLRGTGGIETQYFGPGTRLLVL.

The rearrangement joins TRBV7-3 to TRBJ2-1; 8 bases are shared with TRBD2. Per germline, CDR1 SGHTA and CDR2 FQGTGA. The junction had 5 bases not matched to a gene; V was cut back by 1 base and J by 6 bases. The CDR3 length is 15 residues. The CDR3 sequence is CASSLSLAGANEQFF. The CDR3 DNA reads TGTGCCAGCAGCTTAAGCCTAGCGGGTGCCAATGAGCAGTTCTTC. The full variable domain, with the rest looked up from reference TRBV7-3 and TRBJ2-1, is GAGVSQTPSNKVTEKGKYVELRCDPISGHTALYWYRQSLGQGPEFLIYFQGTGAADDSGLPNDRFFAVRPEGSVSTLKIQRTERGDSAVYLCASSLSLAGANEQFFGPGTRLTVL.

The chain joins TRBV6-1 to TRBJ1-5; 8 bases align to TRBD1. The CDR3 has 15 residues. Germline V CDR1 and CDR2: MNHNS, SASEGT. The V gene end was trimmed by 8 bases and the J gene end by 6 bases; junction bases not matched to a gene: 12. The CDR3 coding sequence is TGTGCCAGCGCTCTTGAAGCAGGGGGCGTTCAGCCCCAGCATTTT. This translates into CASALEAGGVQPQHF.

This clone appeared a single time. This rearrangement joins TRBV29-1 to TRBJ2-7; D may be TRBD1 (6 bases). This CDR3 comprises 15 residues. Looked up from germline, CDR1 is SQVTM and CDR2 is ANQGSEA. Between the trimmed V and J ends, which lost 5 bases and 4 bases, there was a span of 21 bases. This CDR3 reads CSVLGATGPLYEQYF. In nucleotides, the CDR3 is TGCAGCGTTTTGGGGGCCACAGGGCCACTTTACGAGCAGTACTTC.

The J gene is TRBJ2-3, the V gene TRBV5-1; D not resolved. CDR3 length equals 14 residues. CDR1 SGHRS and CDR2 YFSETQ come from the germline V gene. V lost 4 bases and J 2 bases, leaving 11 bases between the germline ends. The CDR3 bases are TGCGCCAGCAGCCAGGAACAGTACACAGATACGCAGTATTTT. It encodes CASSQEQYTDTQYF.

V is TRBV5-4 and J is TRBJ1-2; 9 bases fit TRBD1. The V segment lost 4 bases and the J segment 4 bases; nucleotides outside the gene matches: 5. This CDR3 has 14 residues. The V gene's germline CDR1 is SGHNT and CDR2 YYREEE (reference sequence). CDR3 sequence: CASSQQGAGYGYTF. In DNA, the CDR3 is TGTGCCAGCAGCCAACAGGGGGCGGGCTATGGCTACACCTTC.

About this clone itself: One junction end does not reproduce the germline sequence, and a read error may be involved. The J gene is TRBJ2-5, the V gene TRBV7-7; no reliable D call. CDR1 is SSHAT, CDR2 FNYEAQ, per germline (reference sequence). The length of the CDR3 is 13 residues. The CDR3 region is CASSLAWRETQYF. The CDR3 bases are TGTGCTAGCAGCTTAGCATGGCGGGAGACCCAGTACTTC. The variable domain in full, completed from reference TRBV7-7 and TRBJ2-5, reads GAGVSQSPRYKVTKRGQDVTLRCDPISSHATLYWYQQALGQGPEFLTYFNYEAQPDKSGLPSDRFSAERPEGSISTLTIQRTEQRDSAMYRCASSLAWRETQYFGPGTRLLVL.

This rearrangement joins TRBV7-6 to TRBJ2-3; D remains unclear. Germline V gene sequence: CDR1 SGHVS, CDR2 FNYEAQ. V lost 4 bases to trimming and J lost 0 bases, with 2 bases between them. CDR3 size: 12 residues. The CDR3 nucleotides read TGTGCCAGCAGCTCTAGCACAGATACGCAGTATTTT. It translates to CASSSSTDTQYF. The variable domain in full, with the rest retrieved from reference TRBV7-6 and TRBJ2-3, is GAGVSQSPRYKVTKRGQDVALRCDPISGHVSLYWYRQALGQGPEFLTYFNYEAQQDKSGLPNDRFSAERPEGSISTLTIQRTEQRDSAMYRCASSSSTDTQYFGPGTRLTVL.

DNA of the CDR3: TGTGCCAGGCGGAGTGAACTGTTTTTT. Its protein is CARRSELFF. V is TRBV6-6 and J is TRBJ1-4; no firm D call. V shed 9 bases and J shed 12 bases, with 8 bases lying between them. This CDR3 is built from 9 residues. The V gene's germline CDR1 is MNHNY and CDR2 SVGAGI (reference sequence).

The chain uses TRBV29-1 and TRBJ1-1; D gene uncertain. The V end was cut by 4 bases, the J end by 0 bases, with 9 bases between. Germline CDR1 is SQVTM and CDR2 is ANQGSEA. CDR3 length: 13 amino acids. The CDR3 is CSVGSQMNTEAFF. CDR3 nucleotides: TGCAGCGTTGGGTCACAGATGAACACTGAAGCTTTCTTT.

This rearrangement joins TRBV10-2 to TRBJ2-7; 10 nucleotides line up with TRBD2. V trimming: 3 bases; J trimming: 0 bases; junction bases outside the gene matches: 8. The CDR3 loop spans 17 amino acids. Germline CDR1 reads WSHSY; CDR2 reads SAAADI. CDR3 sequence reads: CASSELAGRPSSYEQYF. CDR3 DNA: TGCGCCAGCAGTGAACTAGCGGGGAGACCAAGCTCCTACGAGCAGTACTTC.

The V call is TRBV12-3 or TRBV12-4, the J call TRBJ1-4; unclear D gene. This CDR3 has 13 amino acids. Trimming cost V 3 bases and J 6 bases, with 8 bases left between them. The DNA for the CDR3 is TGTGCCAGCAGTTTCGACACTTATGAAAAACTGTTTTTT. Its protein product is CASSFDTYEKLFF.

This chain links TRBV4-2 with TRBJ1-4; 8 bases match TRBD1. There are 14 residues in the CDR3. The V gene end was trimmed by 4 bases and the J gene end by 6 bases; junction bases not matched to a gene: 4. Germline V gene lookup returns CDR1 LGHNA and CDR2 YNFKEQ. The CDR3 loop is CASSPRQGYEKLFF. CDR3 bases: TGTGCCAGCAGCCCCCGACAGGGGTATGAAAAACTGTTTTTT.

The chain combines TRBV3-1 (or the pseudogene TRBV3-2) with TRBJ2-5; 10 positions match TRBD2. CDR1 LGHDT and CDR2 YNNKEL come from the germline V gene (reference sequence). The CDR3 totals 14 residues. V shed 7 bases, J shed 4 bases, and the junction held 6 bases outside the gene matches. DNA for the CDR3: TGTGCCAGCACCAGAGCGGGGGGGGGAGAGACCCAGTACTTC. Translation: CASTRAGGGETQYF.

V and J are TRBV2 and TRBJ1-2; D perhaps matches TRBD1 (5 bases). V dropped 3 bases and J dropped 11 bases, with 13 bases sitting between them. The CDR3 is made up of 12 amino acids. Germline V gene data show CDR1 as SNHLY and CDR2 as FYNNEI. The DNA for the CDR3 is TGTGCCAGCAGTGAGTTAGCAGGGCGGTACACCTTC. Protein: CASSELAGRYTF.

The gene calls are TRBV5-1 and TRBJ1-1; TRBD1 matches 7 bases. Looked up from germline, CDR1 is SGHRS and CDR2 is YFSETQ. The CDR3 sequence is 14 residues long. The junction had 3 bases not matched to a gene; V was cut back by 3 bases and J by 1 base. CDR3 nucleotides: TGCGCCAGCAGCTACGGGACAGCGAACACTGAAGCTTTCTTT. Its translation: CASSYGTANTEAFF.

The chain couples TRBV11-2 to TRBJ1-1; no firm D call. The CDR3 spans 11 residues. Germline CDR1 reads SGHAT; CDR2 reads FQNNGV. Trimming stripped 6 bases from V and 4 bases from J, with 6 bases between. This CDR3 is CASRAGTEAFF. In DNA form, the CDR3 reads TGTGCCAGCAGGGCGGGCACTGAAGCTTTCTTT. The full variable domain, with the rest looked up from reference TRBV11-2 and TRBJ1-1, is EAGVAQSPRYKIIEKRQSVAFWCNPISGHATLYWYQQILGQGPKLLIQFQNNGVVDDSQLPKDRFSAERLKGVDSTLKIQPAKLEDSAVYLCASRAGTEAFFGQGTRLTVV.

Concerning this clone: This CDR3 is also generated by other DNA sequences in the sample. The chain joins TRBV6-1 to TRBJ1-2, with TRBD1 as a possible D gene (5 bases). Germline lookup yields CDR1 MNHNS and CDR2 SASEGT. The CDR3 has 14 amino acids. The germline V and J ends were trimmed by 1 base and 2 bases, with 8 bases remaining between them. CDR3 in DNA: TGTGCCAGCAGTGAAGAGGCAGGGAACTATGGCTACACCTTC. This translates into CASSEEAGNYGYTF.

This sequence joins TRBV7-3 and TRBJ2-3, with 9 bases matching TRBD2. Germline V lookup: CDR1 SGHTA, CDR2 FQGTGA. The CDR3 covers 15 residues. Germline trimming cut 2 bases from V and 1 base from J; bases unmatched to any gene: 1. CDR3 sequence: CASSLASGGTDTQYF. The CDR3 DNA reads as TGTGCCAGCAGCTTAGCTAGCGGGGGCACAGATACGCAGTATTTT.

This clone was seen a single time. One end of the junction is discordant with germline, which a read error may explain. The chain has TRBV5-4 and TRBJ2-7, with D maybe TRBD1 (6 bases). The CDR3 spans 14 residues. Germline V gene sequence: CDR1 SGHNT, CDR2 YYREEE (reference sequence). CDR3 nucleotides: TGTGCCAGCAGTTTGGACAGCCGCTCCTACGAGCAGTACTTC. Protein product: CASSLDSRSYEQYF.

The chain has TRBV7-2 and TRBJ1-1; TRBD1 might be the D (5 bases). With 2 bases removed from V and 8 bases from J, the gap between germline ends came to 9 bases. This CDR3 comprises 12 residues. Germline V CDR1 and CDR2: SGHTA, FQGNSA. CDR3 DNA sequence: TGTGCCAGCAGCTTATATCACAGGGAAGCTTTCTTT. It encodes CASSLYHREAFF.

This clone was detected once. CDR3 nucleotide sequence: TGTGCCAGCAGCTTAGATCGGGAGACCCAGTACTTC. Its translation: CASSLDRETQYF. The genes are TRBV11-1 and TRBJ2-5; no clear D. The length of the CDR3 is 12 residues. V gave up 1 base and J gave up 5 bases, with 5 bases separating them. Germline V gene sequence: CDR1 SGHAT, CDR2 FQDESV (reference sequence).

The chain employs TRBV30 and TRBJ1-3; no clear D. V lost 1 base and J 0 bases, leaving 7 bases between the germline ends. CDR3 size: 14 residues. The germline V gene has CDR1 GTSNPN and CDR2 SVGIG (reference sequence). The CDR3 nucleotides read TGTGCCTGGAGTGGACTGATCTCTGGAAACACCATATATTTT. Translation: CAWSGLISGNTIYF.

This sequence joins TRBV30 and TRBJ1-3; 10 bases map to TRBD1. Germline V gene data show CDR1 as GTSNPN and CDR2 as SVGIG (reference sequence). The CDR3 contains 15 residues. V trimming: 1 base; J trimming: 4 bases; junction bases outside the gene matches: 4. The CDR3 region is CAWSGGTGAGNTIYF. CDR3 DNA sequence: TGTGCCTGGAGTGGAGGGACAGGGGCCGGAAACACCATATATTTT. The full variable domain, its missing parts supplied by reference TRBV30 and TRBJ1-3, is SQTIHQWPATLVQPVGSPLSLECTVEGTSNPNLYWYRQAAGRGLQLLFYSVGIGQISSEVPQNLSASRPQDRQFILSSKKLLLSDSGFYLCAWSGGTGAGNTIYFGEGSWLTVV.

The rearrangement links TRBV2 to TRBJ1-6; a possible D gene is TRBD1 (6 bases). The germline gives CDR1 SNHLY, CDR2 FYNNEI. Trimming removed 6 bases from V and 0 bases from J, with 9 bases in between. CDR3 length: 15 residues. The CDR3 nucleotides are TGTGCCAGCAGGCAGGGGAGCTCCTATAATTCACCCCTCCACTTT. This sequence encodes CASRQGSSYNSPLHF.

A note on this clone: The junction departs from the called germline gene at one end, perhaps through a read error. V and J are TRBV7-7 and TRBJ2-5; possible D gene TRBD1, 5 bases. Germline V lookup: CDR1 SSHAT, CDR2 FNYEAQ (reference sequence). The CDR3 totals 14 residues. The CDR3: CASSQSTVQETQYF. The CDR3 region has the DNA TGTGCTAGCAGCCAGTCGACAGTACAAGAGACCCAGTACTTC.

J is TRBJ1-5 and V is TRBV27, with D maybe TRBD1 (5 bases). Germline CDR1 is MNHEY and CDR2 is SMNVEV (reference sequence). This CDR3 contains 14 residues. The V end lost 5 bases, the J end lost 9 bases, and 17 bases lay between the germline ends. The CDR3 sequence: CASSGGNSLSPQHF. The DNA for the CDR3 is TGTGCCAGCAGTGGGGGGAATTCGCTGTCGCCCCAGCATTTT.

The rearrangement uses TRBV5-4 and TRBJ1-2; no firm D call. V lost 2 bases and J lost 8, with 13 bases in between. The V gene's germline CDR1 is SGHNT and CDR2 YYREEE (reference sequence). The CDR3 spans 13 residues. The CDR3 sequence: CASSFYGLEGYTF. DNA for the CDR3: TGTGCCAGCAGCTTTTACGGACTCGAGGGCTACACCTTC.

The chain recombines TRBV11-2 with TRBJ2-1, with TRBD2 identical over 12 bases. V lost 3 bases and J lost 0; bases outside the gene matches: 6. The length of the CDR3 is 18 residues. Germline V gene data show CDR1 as SGHAT and CDR2 as FQNNGV. The CDR3 bases are TGTGCCAGCAGCTTGACTAGCGGGGGCCCTAGCTCCTACAATGAGCAGTTCTTC. It encodes CASSLTSGGPSSYNEQFF.

This clone showed up just a few times. This rearrangement joins TRBV7-8 to TRBJ1-2; TRBD1 aligns across 9 bases. V lost 2 bases, J lost 5 bases, and 9 bases stayed unmatched. CDR1 SGHVS and CDR2 FQNEAQ come from the germline V gene. This CDR3 spans 16 amino acids. The CDR3 DNA reads TGTGCCAGCAGCTTAATGCGGACAGGGGCGCTGTATGGCTACACCTTC. As protein: CASSLMRTGALYGYTF.